The T cell receptor beta chain under discussion was sequenced for a study of T cell changes during pregnancy in multiple sclerosis. The method was immunoSEQ multiplex PCR; TCRdb's version includes in-frame clones alone and lacks a portion of them. This table holds under 60,000 clones, over 80% found once. There are 15 residues in the CDR3. Trimming pared 3 bases from V and 5 bases from J, leaving 16 bases between. The V gene's germline CDR1 is MDHEN and CDR2 SYDVKM. The material was CD4+ T cells from peripheral blood mononuclear cells, obtained after pregnancy. This receptor was taken from a female donor with multiple sclerosis, enrolled in a pregnancy study. The chain recombines TRBV28 with TRBJ1-2, with D unresolved. The DNA for the CDR3 is TGTGCCAGCAGTTTTGATGACTTGAATCATTATGGCTACACCTTC. Its translation: CASSFDDLNHYGYTF.